These T cell receptor beta chains were read from a single sample in a study of radiation and T cells in renal cell carcinoma. Generated by immunoSEQ multiplex PCR, the TCRdb table keeps only in-frame clones and is missing some. Here the sample spans 150,000 or so clones, 88% being singletons. Source: blood, taken from a patient whose treatment included radiotherapy and nephrectomy. Receptors were obtained from a woman between 45 and 60 years old with renal cell carcinoma. Each CDR3 is given with its conserved first and last residue. The order of the fields is J gene, V gene, D gene, clone size, CDR3 protein, CDR3 DNA. D genes are given only for firm matches. Where a row states a size, it is once, few, many or the class of an expanded clone; other rows omit it.

>TRBJ2-2|TRBV7-9|TRBD1|-
CASSLGTGFYTGELFF
TGTGCCAGCAGCTTAGGGACAGGTTTTTACACCGGGGAGCTGTTTTTT
>TRBJ1-4|TRBV6-1|-|-
CASREQKTGRREKLFF
TGTGCCAGCAGGGAACAAAAGACAGGACGGCGTGAAAAACTGTTTTTT
>TRBJ2-7|TRBV7-2|-|few
CASGKQGYEQYF
TGTGCCAGCGGAAAACAGGGCTACGAGCAGTACTTC
>TRBJ2-1|TRBV6-1|TRBD2|-
CASSDRVAGAYNEQFF
TGTGCCAGCAGTGATCGGGTAGCGGGGGCATACAATGAGCAGTTCTTC
>TRBJ1-1|TRBV29-1|-|few
CSSGALGMNTEAFF
TGCAGCTCTGGGGCTTTGGGAATGAACACTGAAGCTTTCTTT
>TRBJ1-1|TRBV11-1|-|-
CASRLGLPGNTEAFF
TGTGCCAGCAGACTAGGCTTGCCAGGGAACACTGAAGCTTTCTTT
>TRBJ1-2|TRBV5-1|-|-
CASSSTAQNYGYTF
TGCGCCAGCAGCTCAACAGCCCAAAACTATGGCTACACCTTC
>TRBJ2-3|TRBV19|TRBD2|-
CASSKNGAGRVTDTQYF
TGTGCCAGTAGTAAAAACGGCGCGGGGAGGGTAACAGATACGCAGTATTTT
>TRBJ2-6|TRBV5-1|TRBD1|-
CASSWDSSGANVLTF
TGCGCCAGCAGCTGGGACAGTTCTGGGGCCAACGTCCTGACTTTC
>TRBJ1-2|TRBV7-9|-|-
CASSLGAQGGGYTF
TGTGCCAGCAGCTTAGGAGCTCAGGGAGGCGGCTACACCTTC
>TRBJ2-7|TRBV2|-|-
CASRLAYEQYF
TGTGCCAGCAGGCTGGCGTACGAGCAGTACTTC
>TRBJ1-2|TRBV25-1|-|-
CASSEGQFSGYTF
TGTGCCAGCAGTGAAGGGCAGTTTAGCGGCTACACCTTC
>TRBJ2-3|TRBV2|TRBD2|-
CASRYGLAGTTDTQYF
TGTGCCAGCAGGTACGGACTAGCGGGGACCACAGATACGCAGTATTTT
>TRBJ2-1|TRBV6-5|TRBD2|-
CASSYSSGGYNEQFF
TGTGCCAGCAGTTACTCTAGCGGGGGGTACAATGAGCAGTTCTTC
>TRBJ1-1|TRBV29-1|-|few
CSVLAPLWTEAFF
TGCAGCGTCCTCGCTCCCTTGTGGACTGAAGCTTTCTTT
>TRBJ1-1|TRBV7-3|-|-
CASSFHGGRTEAFF
TGTGCCAGCAGTTTCCACGGGGGTAGGACTGAAGCTTTCTTT
>TRBJ2-5|TRBV19|-|-
CASSLQGEQETQYF
TGTGCCAGTAGCCTACAGGGTGAACAAGAGACCCAGTACTTC
>TRBJ2-2|TRBV10-3|-|-
CAISEVIGELFF
TGTGCCATCAGTGAAGTTATCGGGGAGCTGTTTTTT
>TRBJ2-5|TRBV7-2|TRBD2|-
CASSTGLAKTQYF
TGTGCCAGCAGCACTGGACTAGCGAAGACCCAGTACTTC
>TRBJ1-2|TRBV7-9|TRBD1|once
CASSSTGQRGYTF
TGTGCCAGCAGCTCGACAGGGCAGAGAGGCTACACCTTC
>TRBJ1-5|TRBV28|TRBD1|-
CASMGQGHQPQHF
TGTGCCAGTATGGGACAGGGCCATCAGCCCCAGCATTTT
>TRBJ2-7|TRBV5-6|-|-
CASSLENRRIDEQYF
TGTGCCAGCAGCTTGGAAAACAGGCGGATCGACGAGCAGTACTTC
>TRBJ1-5|TRBV30|-|-
CAWSVRGYSNQPQHF
TGTGCCTGGAGTGTTCGGGGTTATAGCAATCAGCCCCAGCATTTT
>TRBJ1-2|TRBV9|-|-
CASSLEGTLGGYTF
TGTGCCAGCAGCCTAGAAGGGACCTTGGGCGGCTACACCTTC
>TRBJ2-5|TRBV5-4|-|-
CASSLGLRQETQYF
TGTGCCAGCAGCTTGGGACTCCGCCAAGAGACCCAGTACTTC
>TRBJ1-6|TRBV7-9|-|-
CASSLGGNNSPLHF
TGTGCCAGCAGCTTAGGGGGGAATAATTCACCCCTCCACTTT
>TRBJ1-6|TRBV7-3|TRBD1|-
CASSLGGGQVEPLHF
TGTGCCAGCAGCTTAGGGGGCGGACAGGTGGAACCCCTCCACTTT
>TRBJ2-3|TRBV6-1|TRBD2|-
CASSEGWLAGATDTQYF
TGTGCCAGCAGTGAAGGGTGGCTAGCGGGGGCCACAGATACGCAGTATTTT
>TRBJ2-1|TRBV11-2|-|-
CASSRFGGVAFF
TGTGCCAGCAGTCGTTTCGGGGGAGTGGCGTTCTTC
>TRBJ1-2|TRBV6-6|-|-
CASVGPNYGYTF
TGTGCCAGCGTGGGCCCCAACTATGGCTACACCTTC
>TRBJ1-2|TRBV4-1|-|-
CASSPQGRMGYTF
TGCGCCAGCAGCCCACAGGGACGGATGGGCTACACCTTC
>TRBJ2-1|TRBV6-7|-|-
CASSYPLGSSYNEQFF
TGTGCCAGCAGTTACCCCCTCGGGAGCTCCTACAATGAGCAGTTCTTC
>TRBJ1-1|TRBV18|-|-
CASSSTLGAEAFF
TGTGCCAGCTCATCTACATTAGGAGCTGAAGCTTTCTTT
>TRBJ1-1|TRBV7-9|TRBD1|-
CASSHGTGIEAFF
TGTGCCAGCAGCCACGGGACAGGGATCGAAGCTTTCTTT
>TRBJ1-2|TRBV6-1|-|-
CASSSPKLGGYTF
TGTGCCAGCAGTTCACCTAAGTTGGGCGGCTACACCTTC
>TRBJ1-5|TRBV30|TRBD1|-
CAWEARGLGQPQHF
TGTGCCTGGGAAGCCAGGGGGCTAGGGCAGCCCCAGCATTTT
>TRBJ1-1|TRBV2|TRBD1|few
CASSGDRGNTEAFF
TGTGCCAGCAGTGGGGACAGGGGGAACACTGAAGCTTTCTTT
>TRBJ2-7|TRBV29-1|-|-
CSVLTDSFEQYF
TGCAGCGTCTTGACGGACAGCTTCGAGCAGTACTTC
>TRBJ1-1|TRBV11-1|-|-
CASSLRSQGKFDEAFF
TGTGCCAGCAGCTTAAGGTCGCAGGGGAAGTTTGATGAAGCTTTCTTT
>TRBJ2-1|TRBV7-2|-|-
CASSLMALGYNEQFF
TGTGCCAGCAGCTTGATGGCGCTTGGGTACAATGAGCAGTTCTTC
>TRBJ2-5|TRBV7-9|-|-
CVSSLAYRQETQYF
TGTGTCAGCAGCTTAGCCTACAGGCAAGAGACCCAGTACTTC
>TRBJ1-2|TRBV7-2|-|-
CASSSNGGGGYGYTF
TGTGCCAGCAGCTCCAATGGGGGCGGCGGCTATGGCTACACCTTC
>TRBJ2-3|TRBV2|TRBD2|-
CASSNGLAGGTDTQYF
TGTGCCAGCAGTAACGGACTAGCGGGGGGCACAGATACGCAGTATTTT
>TRBJ1-1|TRBV5-1|-|-
CASSLAGGTHEAFF
TGCGCCAGCAGCTTAGCCGGGGGGACACATGAAGCTTTCTTT
>TRBJ2-2|TRBV19|TRBD2|-
CASSGLGLETGELFF
TGTGCCAGTAGTGGACTAGGGCTAGAGACCGGGGAGCTGTTTTTT
>TRBJ1-1|TRBV5-3|TRBD1|-
CARSSGTGYTEAFF
TGTGCCAGAAGCTCCGGGACAGGCTACACTGAAGCTTTCTTT
>TRBJ2-1|TRBV5-1|TRBD2|-
CASSSTSGGRNEQFF
TGCGCCAGCAGCTCGACTAGCGGGGGCCGCAATGAGCAGTTCTTC
>TRBJ1-3|TRBV4-3|-|-
CASSQAIGGGKAGNTIYF
TGCGCCAGCAGCCAAGCTATTGGAGGAGGGAAGGCTGGAAACACCATATATTTT
>TRBJ2-7|TRBV7-9|-|-
CASSILGVYEQYF
TGTGCCAGCAGCATCCTGGGCGTCTACGAGCAGTACTTC
>TRBJ2-7|TRBV28|-|-
CASSLPSVYRDEQYF
TGTGCCAGCAGCCTCCCTTCGGTTTATCGGGACGAGCAGTACTTC
>TRBJ2-3|TRBV6-1|-|-
CASSDRFDSATDTQYF
TGTGCCAGCAGTGATAGGTTCGATAGCGCCACAGATACGCAGTATTTT
>TRBJ2-1|TRBV7-3|TRBD1|-
CATNRGFNEQFF
TGTGCCACCAACAGGGGTTTCAATGAGCAGTTCTTC